This entry lists 6 T cell receptor beta chains sequenced from one sample in a study of beta chain features in type 1 diabetes. Broader study findings: Type 1 diabetes patients showed a moderate but significant shortening of TCRB CDR3s in all four CD4+ subsets.

Antigen specificity for these receptors is unknown. What was sequenced were expressed TCRB transcripts, since all of the isolated RNA had been reverse transcribed. Libraries were prepared by immunoSEQ multiplex PCR; TCRdb keeps only in-frame clonotypes and omits some of them. The data show hundreds of thousands of clones, over 14% seen once. Material for sequencing was naive CD4+ T cells from blood. The receptors here all came from a man younger than 35 with type 1 diabetes.

The chain couples TRBV9 to TRBJ2-5, with 13 bases lining up with TRBD2. Germline V gives CDR1 SGDLS, CDR2 YYNGEE. The J segment lost 6 bases and the V segment lost 3 bases, leaving 5 bases of the junction unmatched. There are 15 residues in the CDR3. CDR3: CASSATSGRAKTQYF. As DNA, the CDR3 is TGTGCCAGCAGCGCTACTAGCGGGAGGGCCAAGACCCAGTACTTC.

This clone was found a few times. V is TRBV30 and J is TRBJ2-1, with 8 bases identical to TRBD2. The CDR3 sequence is 16 residues long. CDR1 and CDR2 from the germline V gene are GTSNPN and SVGIG (reference sequence). With V trimmed by 4 bases and J by 9 bases, 17 bases remained unmatched. For the CDR3, the DNA is TGTGCCTGGAAGGCCTGGGTCGGGGGGGGCCTTGGTGAGCAGTTCTTC. Translation: CAWKAWVGGGLGEQFF.

The chain uses TRBV30 and TRBJ2-1; TRBD1 aligns across 10 bases. V lost 3 bases to trimming and J lost 8 bases; unmatched junction nucleotides: 4. This CDR3 is built from 13 residues. CDR1 and CDR2 from the germline V gene are GTSNPN and SVGIG (reference sequence). CDR3 sequence: CAWRRQGADEQFF. For the CDR3, the DNA is TGTGCCTGGAGGAGACAGGGGGCCGATGAGCAGTTCTTC. Combining the CDR3 with reference TRBV30 and TRBJ2-1 gives the whole variable domain SQTIHQWPATLVQPVGSPLSLECTVEGTSNPNLYWYRQAAGRGLQLLFYSVGIGQISSEVPQNLSASRPQDRQFILSSKKLLLSDSGFYLCAWRRQGADEQFFGPGTRLTVL.

The chain links TRBV11-2 to TRBJ2-5; D remains ambiguous. The CDR3 covers 13 residues. Trimming stripped 0 bases from V and 7 bases from J, with 9 bases between. Looked up from germline, CDR1 is SGHAT and CDR2 is FQNNGV. CDR3 in amino acids: CASSLDSRVTQYF. The CDR3 nucleotides read TGTGCCAGCAGCTTAGACAGCCGGGTGACCCAGTACTTC.

A few counts support this clone. The CDR3 DNA is TGTGCCTCCTATTTAGGAGACAGGGCCTACAATGAGCAGTTCTTC. Translating gives CASYLGDRAYNEQFF. The chain employs TRBV7-9 and TRBJ2-1; 7 bases line up with TRBD1. Germline CDR1 SEHNR, CDR2 FQNEAQ (reference sequence). With V trimmed by 11 bases and J by 2 bases, 12 bases remained unmatched. The CDR3 length is 15 residues.

This clone was picked up a small number of times. The V gene is TRBV7-6, the J gene TRBJ2-4, with D perhaps matching TRBD2 (5 bases). Trimming pared 1 base from V and 8 bases from J, leaving 9 bases between. CDR1 and CDR2 from the germline V gene are SGHVS and FNYEAQ. The CDR3 covers 13 residues. CDR3 sequence (DNA): TGTGCCAGCAGCTTAGGCCCGGGGTACATTCAGTACTTC. This encodes CASSLGPGYIQYF.